This TCR beta chain emerged from a study of breast tumors, draining lymph nodes, adjacent tissues. Note on this clonotype: The antigen is not known.

Germline assignment: CDR1 SGHDT and CDR2 YYEEEE. This CDR3 contains 14 residues. J was trimmed by 5 bases and V by 4 bases; bases with no gene match: 8. From the multiplex PCR reads, TCRdb called clonotypes with MiXCR, one entry per CDR3 protein. The sample consists of thousands of distinct CDR3 sequences, about 40% of them appearing once. Findings and caveats of the study: Tumor repertoires ranked between lymph nodes and nontumor tissue in diversity, with V and J gene preferences. That most tumor T cells come from lymph nodes remained unproven. Luminal-like breast cancer showed significantly greater tumor-nontumor repertoire similarity than basal-like breast cancer did. Data fit most tumor T cells coming from lymph node, expanding in tumor.

The chain couples TRBV5-6 to TRBJ1-2; 7 bases line up with TRBD1. What was sequenced was tumor-adjacent breast tissue. The origin of this receptor is a female donor with breast cancer. Some clones in this sample may be carry-over from other donors' samples. The CDR3 loop is CASSLGTAAYGYTF. In nucleotides, the CDR3 is TGTGCCAGCAGCCTCGGGACAGCAGCTTATGGCTACACCTTC.